Below, one TCR beta chain is given with its context. V was trimmed by 2 bases and J by 4 bases, leaving 11 bases between them. The CDR3 is 14 amino acids. Germline values: CDR1 KGHSH, CDR2 LQKENI. The protocol was immunoSEQ multiplex PCR, while the TCRdb copy is restricted to in-frame clones and leaves out a portion. The sample carries 25,000 to 35,000 clones, roughly nine tenths recorded once. This specimen belongs to a study of T cell changes during pregnancy in multiple sclerosis. This sample comprised CD8+ T cells from peripheral blood mononuclear cells, obtained before pregnancy. The TCR was taken from a female donor with multiple sclerosis, enrolled in a pregnancy study. The chain links TRBV18 to TRBJ1-1, with D unresolved. This chain's CDR3 is CASSPSVRGTEAFF. The CDR3 DNA reads TGTGCCAGCTCACCATCGGTGCGGGGCACTGAAGCTTTCTTT.